This T cell receptor (beta chain) appears in the sequencing data of a study of blood T cells in healthy people across ages. Whole-study results and caveats: Compared with aged donors, long-lived donors showed fewer expanded clones, suggesting selection.

Turning to this clonotype: Its antigen is still unknown.

Healthy Caucasians from Russia aged roughly 6 to 95 served as donors. Next came a second PCR, run for roughly 6 to 11 cycles, which used a sample-barcoded 5' primer along with a J-beta primer mix. TCRdb reprocessed the 5' RACE reads with MiXCR, giving one entry per CDR3 protein. Of approximately 800,000 distinct CDR3 sequences listed, 35% to 60% are singletons. The CDR3 is made up of 15 amino acids. Trimming took 6 bases from V and 4 from J; bases not matched to a gene: 8. The germline V gene has CDR1 DFQATT and CDR2 SNEGSKA (reference sequence). The sample comprised blood. The source of this sequence is a man older than 75 in good health. This chain connects TRBV20-1 to TRBJ2-7; 14 nucleotides match TRBD2. The CDR3 nucleotides read TGCAGTGCCGCCGGGACTAGCGGGAGTCATTACGAGCAGTACTTC. Translated: CSAAGTSGSHYEQYF.